This T cell receptor (beta chain) was captured in a study of cytomegalovirus exposure and HLA in healthy donors. Notes on the study in general: In a later analysis, DRB1 alleles had the most associated TCRs; HLA-C alleles the fewest. Listed as cytomegalovirus-associated were 150 to 200 TCR beta chains.

Points on this clone: What it binds is not known.

PCR employed 60 Vbeta and 13 Jbeta primers. TCRdb keeps only in-frame clones here, not all; method: immunoSEQ multiplex PCR. The sample consists of 120,000 or so clones, around 80% of them appearing once. The CDR3 sequence is 16 residues long. Germline V gives CDR1 GTSNPN, CDR2 SVGIG (reference sequence). After removal of 1 base from V and 5 bases from J, the junction contained 9 bases not matched to a gene. The receptor was derived from a man younger than 35 in good health and CMV-seronegative. Sequencing was carried out using PBMCs. This chain connects TRBV30 to TRBJ1-1; the match to TRBD1 covers 11 bases. The chain's CDR3 is CAWSARDRGLETEAFF. DNA of the CDR3: TGTGCCTGGAGTGCGCGGGACAGGGGGTTAGAAACTGAAGCTTTCTTT.